The rows below give T cell receptor beta chains drawn from one sample of a study of blood T cell repertoires in COVID-19. Produced via immunoSEQ multiplex PCR; TCRdb's table is partial and in-frame only. The table shows approximately 170,000 clones, with roughly 84% occurring only once. The sequenced material came from peripheral blood. These receptor sequences come from an older man with COVID-19, enrolled during active disease. Each CDR3 is given with its conserved first and last residue. Fields, in order: D gene, J gene, clone size, V gene, CDR3 DNA, CDR3 protein. The D gene is left open where the match is weak. The size field is filled for only some rows; it gives once, few, many or a size class.

TRBD1 TRBJ1-3 once TRBV6-5 TGTGCCAGCAGTTACTCAGGGGGCGGGGGAAACACCATATATTTT CASSYSGGGGNTIYF
TRBD1 TRBJ1-2 - TRBV28 TGTGCCAGCAGTTTAACGTCGTGGAGGGGGCGAGACTATGGCTACACCTTC CASSLTSWRGRDYGYTF
TRBD1 TRBJ2-7 - TRBV5-1 TGCGCCAGCAGCTTGGGACAGGGGCCATTCTACGAGCAGTACTTC CASSLGQGPFYEQYF
TRBD1 TRBJ1-6 - TRBV19 TGTGCCAGTAGTCGAAACAGGGGCCCACCCCTCCACTTT CASSRNRGPPLHF
TRBD2 TRBJ2-2 - TRBV5-4 TGTGCCAGCAGCTCCAAGCTAGCGGGGCAGACGAACACCGGGGAGCTGTTTTTT CASSSKLAGQTNTGELFF
TRBD1 TRBJ2-5 - TRBV5-6 TGTGCCAGCAGCCGGGACAGCCCAGAGACCCAGTACTTC CASSRDSPETQYF
TRBD2 TRBJ2-3 - TRBV2 TGTGCCAGCAGTGAATTGCGGGGGGATACGCAGTATTTT CASSELRGDTQYF
TRBD1 TRBJ1-2 - TRBV7-3 TGTGCCAGCAGCTCGGACAGGGGCTATGGCTACACCTTC CASSSDRGYGYTF
- TRBJ1-1 once TRBV29-1 TGCAGCGTTGTAAAGAACACTGAAGCTTTCTTT CSVVKNTEAFF
TRBD2 TRBJ2-1 - TRBV24-1 TGTGCCACCAGTCTAGGCGGGGGTCCCTACAATGAGCAGTTCTTC CATSLGGGPYNEQFF
TRBD1 TRBJ1-1 - TRBV5-6 TGTGCCAGCAGCTTCGGGACAGGGGCAAAGAACACTGAAGCTTTCTTT CASSFGTGAKNTEAFF
- TRBJ1-1 - TRBV20-1 TGCAGTGCTAGTCATCCCCTGAACTCTGAAGCTTTCTTT CSASHPLNSEAFF
- TRBJ1-2 - TRBV12-3/TRBV12-4 TGTGCCAGCAGCCAGACAGAGAGCTACACCTTC CASSQTESYTF
TRBD2 TRBJ2-1 few TRBV29-1 TGCAGCGTCATCGGGGGGGGGACCTCCTACAATGAGCAGTTCTTC CSVIGGGTSYNEQFF
TRBD2 TRBJ2-5 - TRBV3-1/TRBV3-2 TGTGCCAGCAGCCAAGGGGCGGGAGGGGAGACCCAGTACTTC CASSQGAGGETQYF
- TRBJ2-1 - TRBV18 TGTGCCAGCTCACTCGGGACTGGTCCACACAATGAGCAGTTCTTC CASSLGTGPHNEQFF
- TRBJ1-2 - TRBV3-1/TRBV3-2 TGTGCCAGCAGCCAAGGGGCGGGGCAGGCCAACTATGGCTACACCTTC CASSQGAGQANYGYTF
- TRBJ1-5 - TRBV10-3 TGTGCCATCATTATCGCGGGTGTAGGCCAGCCCCAGCATTTT CAIIIAGVGQPQHF
TRBD2 TRBJ2-5 - TRBV5-6 TGTGCCAGCAGCTTGCGCACTAGCGGGGGAAAAGAGACCCAGTACTTC CASSLRTSGGKETQYF
TRBD1 TRBJ2-7 few TRBV3-1/TRBV3-2 TGTGCCAGCAGCCGGGGGACAGGGTCGTACGAGCAGTACTTC CASSRGTGSYEQYF
- TRBJ1-3 - TRBV19 TGTGCCAGTAGCTTCGGACAGTTCCAAAACACCATATATTTT CASSFGQFQNTIYF
- TRBJ1-4 few TRBV10-2 TGCGCCAGCAGTGAGCCACCCCGGGGACTGTTTTTT CASSEPPRGLFF
- TRBJ2-6 - TRBV7-2 TGTGCCAGCACCCTACCGCTCTCTGGGGCCAACGTCCTGACTTTC CASTLPLSGANVLTF
TRBD1 TRBJ1-5 - TRBV19 TGTGCCAGTAGCACAGGGGGTCGCAATCAGCCCCAGCATTTT CASSTGGRNQPQHF
- TRBJ2-7 - TRBV6-6 TGTGCCAGCAGTTCACAGAGTACCTACGAGCAGTACTTC CASSSQSTYEQYF
TRBD1 TRBJ1-2 once TRBV18 TGTGCCAGCTCTCCCCGACAGGGGCCATACACCTTC CASSPRQGPYTF
- TRBJ2-6 - TRBV5-8 TGTGCCAGCAGCTTGCCAGGCAACTCTGGGGCCAACGTCCTGACTTTC CASSLPGNSGANVLTF
TRBD1 TRBJ2-1 - TRBV6-5 TGTGCCAGCCTGACAGGGTGGAATGAGCAGTTCTTC CASLTGWNEQFF